This T cell receptor beta chain was retrieved from a study of identical twins. Turning to this clonotype: Its antigen is unknown.

CDR3 length: 15 amino acids. The V end was cut by 6 bases, the J end by 3 bases, with 18 bases between. The germline CDR1 and CDR2 sequences are MNHEY and SMNVEV (reference sequence). Using its own MiXCR run on the 5' RACE reads, TCRdb lists one record per CDR3 protein. The table lists more than 1.5 million distinct CDR3 sequences, about 30% of them singletons, with 0.25% to 0.3% in the top ten. Study conclusions and caveats: The models systematically underestimated how much out-of-frame TCR alpha was shared in monozygotic twins. Out-of-frame alpha sequences shared between twins exhibited an excess of low generation probability. There is a chance that invariant MAIT and iNKT cells partially muddied zero-insertion analyses.

Sample: cord blood. The chain couples TRBV27 to TRBJ2-7; D is unclear. The receptor's source is a newborn girl in good health. The CDR3 DNA follows: TGTGCCAGCAGCTTGGAAGATTCCCCCTACTACGAGCAGTACTTC. This encodes CASSLEDSPYYEQYF.